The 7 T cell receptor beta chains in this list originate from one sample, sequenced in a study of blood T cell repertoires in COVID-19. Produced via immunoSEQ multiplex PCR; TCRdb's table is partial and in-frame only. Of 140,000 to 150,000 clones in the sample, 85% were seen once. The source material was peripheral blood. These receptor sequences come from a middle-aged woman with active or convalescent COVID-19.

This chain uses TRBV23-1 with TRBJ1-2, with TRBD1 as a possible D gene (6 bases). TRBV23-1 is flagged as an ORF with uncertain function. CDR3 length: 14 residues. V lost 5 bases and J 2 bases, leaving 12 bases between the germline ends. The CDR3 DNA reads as TGCGCCAGCAGTACCGGACAGCGAAACTATGGCTACACCTTC. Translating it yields CASSTGQRNYGYTF.

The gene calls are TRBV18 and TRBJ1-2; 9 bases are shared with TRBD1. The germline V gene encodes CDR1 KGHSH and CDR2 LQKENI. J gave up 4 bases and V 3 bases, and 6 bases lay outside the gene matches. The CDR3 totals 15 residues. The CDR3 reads CASSPWTGEPYGYTF. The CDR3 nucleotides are TGTGCCAGCTCACCTTGGACAGGGGAGCCCTATGGCTACACCTTC.

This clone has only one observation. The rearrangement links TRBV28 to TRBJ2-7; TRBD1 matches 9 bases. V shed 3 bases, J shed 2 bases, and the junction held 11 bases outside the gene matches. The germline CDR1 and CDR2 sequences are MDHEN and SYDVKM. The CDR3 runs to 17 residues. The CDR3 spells CASSFPRDRVRTYEQYF. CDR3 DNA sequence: TGTGCCAGCAGTTTTCCCCGGGACAGGGTAAGAACCTACGAGCAGTACTTC.

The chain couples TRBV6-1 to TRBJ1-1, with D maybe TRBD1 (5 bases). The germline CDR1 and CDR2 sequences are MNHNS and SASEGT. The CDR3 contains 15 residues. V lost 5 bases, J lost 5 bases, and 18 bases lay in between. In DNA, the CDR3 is TGTGCCAGCAGTTTGCCAGGCCAGGGTCTGACTGAAGCTTTCTTT. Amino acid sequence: CASSLPGQGLTEAFF.

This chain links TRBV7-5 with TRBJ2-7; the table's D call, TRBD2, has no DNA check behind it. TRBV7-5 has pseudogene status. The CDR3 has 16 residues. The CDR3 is CARSLVPLAGIGEQYF. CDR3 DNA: TGTGCCAGAAGCTTAGTTCCCCTAGCGGGGATAGGCGAGCAGTACTTC.

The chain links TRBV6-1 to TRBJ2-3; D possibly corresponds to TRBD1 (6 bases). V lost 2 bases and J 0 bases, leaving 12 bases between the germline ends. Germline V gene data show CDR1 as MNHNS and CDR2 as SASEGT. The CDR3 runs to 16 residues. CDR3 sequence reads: CASSELQGRSTDTQYF. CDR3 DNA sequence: TGTGCCAGCAGTGAATTGCAGGGGCGAAGCACAGATACGCAGTATTTT.

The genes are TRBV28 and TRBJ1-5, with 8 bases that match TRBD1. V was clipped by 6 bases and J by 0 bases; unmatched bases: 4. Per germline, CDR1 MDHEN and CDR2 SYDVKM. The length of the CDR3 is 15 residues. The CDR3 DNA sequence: TGTGCCAGCAGCCGACAGGGGCATAGCAATCAGCCCCAGCATTTT. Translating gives CASSRQGHSNQPQHF.